This T cell receptor beta chain was identified in a study of cytomegalovirus exposure and HLA in healthy donors. Study-wide results and caveats: A previous analysis found most TCR beta V segments productive roughly 87% or roughly 30% of the time. One variant, a missense change in DCLRE1C, was linked in a later analysis to TCR beta V- and J-gene trimming.

Concerning this clone itself: Its antigen is currently unknown.

Healthy people donating bone marrow made up the donors. PCR involved 60 Vbeta and 13 Jbeta primers. TCRdb's copy holds only in-frame clones and misses some; the assay was immunoSEQ multiplex PCR. The table shows approximately 120,000 clones, with 75% to 80% occurring only once. CDR3 size: 17 residues. Germline V CDR1 and CDR2: SGHTA, FQGTGA. With 2 bases clipped from V and 0 bases from J, the junction kept 5 bases outside the gene matches. The gene calls are TRBV7-3 and TRBJ2-1; TRBD2 agrees at 9 bases. The sample taken for sequencing was PBMCs. The TCR was taken from a man aged 40-55 years in good health and CMV-seronegative. CDR3 DNA sequence: TGTGCCAGCAGCTTATACTCTAGCGGGGTCTCCTACAATGAGCAGTTCTTC. It specifies CASSLYSSGVSYNEQFF.